This TCR beta chain was sequenced during a study of blood T cell repertoires in COVID-19. Turning to the study itself: The cDNA or gDNA used as material had been derived from T cells, B-cell-depleted T cells, or PBMCs.

The V segment lost 5 bases and the J segment 6 bases; nucleotides outside the gene matches: 8. CDR1 and CDR2 from the germline V gene are PRHDT and FYEKMQ (reference sequence). The CDR3 is 15 residues long. Repertoires were generated with immunoSEQ multiplex PCR, while TCRdb's copy carries only in-frame clones and drops some. The sample carries about 73,000 clones, 80% to 85% recorded once. This clonotype was sampled from a human donor in a cohort sampled during active COVID-19. The source material was peripheral blood. V and J are TRBV13 and TRBJ2-1, with 9 positions matching TRBD2. The CDR3 DNA reads as TGTGCCAGCAGCCGGGAGCGGGGGGCCGTCAATGAGCAGTTCTTC. It translates to CASSRERGAVNEQFF.